Listed here is a single T cell receptor beta chain. Its matching antigen is unknown. Data came from immunoSEQ multiplex PCR; TCRdb stores just in-frame clones and leaves some out. The repertoire has 400,000 to 450,000 clones, approximately 92% of them found once; the top ten carry less than 15%. This entry is derived from a study of Ad26.COV2.S vaccination and SARS-CoV-2 variants. Findings and caveats of the study: Substantial response breadth was reportedly seen for spike-specific CD8+ and CD4+ T cells after vaccination. Compared with placebo recipients, vaccine recipients had higher spike-specific TCR breadth. Recipients of vaccine and of placebo showed similar breadth of their non-spike TCR repertoires.

CDR1 and CDR2 from the germline V gene are KGHSH and LQKENI. Unmatched junction bases numbered 8, after V lost 3 bases and J lost 6 bases. The CDR3 covers 16 residues. The treatment is: 15 to 20 received Ad26.COV2.S at low or high dose, single or two shots; 5 received placebo; per-sample allocation not given. Specimens were obtained on day 63 following the first vaccine or placebo injection. This person who donated was an adult of 18-55 years in Boston. The specimen comprised peripheral blood, sampled in a trial of Ad26.COV2.S vaccine versus placebo. This sequence was found in a person aged 18-65 years who received the Ad26.COV2.S COVID-19 vaccine or a placebo. The chain carries TRBV18 and TRBJ2-1; 10 bases agree with TRBD2. CDR3 DNA: TGTGCCAGCTCACCCTCGGTGCCTAGCGGGAGCAATGAGCAGTTCTTC. Residues: CASSPSVPSGSNEQFF.